This TCR beta chain was recovered during a study of blood T cell repertoires in COVID-19. This table comes from immunoSEQ multiplex PCR, and its TCRdb copy is limited to in-frame clones, with some not included. The table includes more than 400,000 clones, around 90% detected once. With 5 bases removed from V and 4 bases from J, the gap between germline ends came to 11 bases. The CDR3 sequence is 13 residues long. The germline V gene encodes CDR1 SEHNR and CDR2 FQNEAQ (reference sequence). The TCR was taken from a woman younger than 30 who had recovered from COVID-19. V is TRBV7-9 and J is TRBJ1-2, with no clear D. Material for sequencing was PBMCs or T cells enriched from blood (not recorded which). CDR3 residues: CASSRDGSYGYTF. CDR3 sequence (DNA): TGTGCCAGCAGCCGCGACGGGTCCTATGGCTACACCTTC.